This entry lists 9 T cell receptor beta chains sequenced from one sample in a study of blood T cell repertoires in COVID-19. Profiled with immunoSEQ multiplex PCR; TCRdb holds only in-frame clones, not every one. The sample lists about 300,000 clones, more than 85% seen once, with about 1.2% in the top ten. Source material: peripheral blood. These receptors were obtained from a man in his 70s with acute or convalescent COVID-19.

The CDR3, as DNA: TGTGCCACCAGCAGAGGGGACAGTCATCAGCCCCAGCATTTT. It translates to CATSRGDSHQPQHF. The chain uses TRBV15 and TRBJ1-5; 7 positions match TRBD1. The germline V gene encodes CDR1 LNHNV and CDR2 YYDKDF (reference sequence). Unmatched junction bases numbered 2, after V lost 1 base and J lost 5 bases. This CDR3 is built from 14 residues.

V gene TRBV15 combines with J gene TRBJ2-7; D not certain. V was clipped by 0 bases and J by 1 base, with 10 bases between them. The germline CDR1 and CDR2 sequences are LNHNV and YYDKDF (reference sequence). CDR3 length: 15 amino acids. CDR3 in amino acids: CATSRDVVRSYEQYF. The DNA of the CDR3 is TGTGCCACCAGCAGAGATGTAGTCCGTTCCTACGAGCAGTACTTC.

The CDR3 DNA reads as TGTGCCAGCAGCTTAGTAGGGACAGGGTTAAACTACGAGCAGTACTTC. This codes for CASSLVGTGLNYEQYF. The chain is built from TRBV7-2 and TRBJ2-7, with TRBD1 identical over 9 bases. Looked up from germline, CDR1 is SGHTA and CDR2 is FQGNSA. Germline trimming cut 1 base from V and 3 bases from J; bases unmatched to any gene: 7. This CDR3 is built from 16 residues.

The gene calls are TRBV7-9 and TRBJ1-4; D is ambiguous. There are 14 residues in the CDR3. Germline loops: CDR1 SEHNR, CDR2 FQNEAQ (reference sequence). The V end lost 3 bases, the J end lost 2 bases, and 7 bases lay between the germline ends. The CDR3: CASSFGDTNEKLFF. CDR3 nucleotide sequence: TGTGCCAGCAGCTTCGGAGATACTAATGAAAAACTGTTTTTT. Based on the CDR3 plus reference TRBV7-9 and TRBJ1-4, the full variable domain is DTGVSQNPRHKITKRGQNVTFRCDPISEHNRLYWYRQTLGQGPEFLTYFQNEAQLEKSRLLSDRFSAERPKGSFSTLEIQRTEQGDSAMYLCASSFGDTNEKLFFGSGTQLSVL.

In this sample, this clone turned up once. The chain couples TRBV6-5 to TRBJ2-1; possible D gene TRBD1, 6 bases. The germline V and J ends were trimmed by 11 bases and 2 bases, with 16 bases remaining between them. Germline CDR1 is MNHEY and CDR2 is SVGAGI. This CDR3 has 14 amino acids. The CDR3 bases are TGTGCCTCGACTCGGGACACCACCTACAATGAGCAGTTCTTC. Its translation is CASTRDTTYNEQFF.

The chain carries TRBV19 and TRBJ1-2, with D tentatively TRBD1 (6 bases). V was shortened by 10 bases and J by 0 bases, with 15 bases between the two germline ends. CDR1 is LNHDA and CDR2 is SQIVND in the germline V gene (reference sequence). The CDR3 is 14 amino acids. The CDR3 bases are TGTGCCATCGGACAGCGTTTTACTAACTATGGCTACACCTTC. This gives the protein CAIGQRFTNYGYTF.

V and J are TRBV3-1 (or the pseudogene TRBV3-2) and TRBJ1-1; tentative D call: TRBD1 (5 bases). The CDR3 has 13 residues. The V end lost 8 bases, the J end lost 3 bases, and 13 bases lay between the germline ends. In germline, CDR1 is LGHDT, CDR2 YNNKEL (reference sequence). The CDR3 sequence is CASGAGRDTEAFF. Written as DNA, the CDR3 is TGTGCCAGCGGAGCGGGGCGGGACACTGAAGCTTTCTTT.

The chain combines TRBV29-1 with TRBJ2-4; 7 positions agree with TRBD2. CDR1 and CDR2 from the germline V gene are SQVTM and ANQGSEA. The CDR3 has 14 amino acids. V lost 6 bases and J lost 1; bases outside the gene matches: 6. CDR3 sequence reads: CSVENSGAKNIQYF. CDR3 in DNA: TGCAGCGTCGAGAATAGCGGGGCCAAAAACATTCAGTACTTC.

CDR3 coding DNA: TGTGCCAGTAGTCCCAGACTAGCGGGAAGCCGGGTGCAGTACTTC. It encodes CASSPRLAGSRVQYF. This chain connects TRBV19 to TRBJ2-7, with TRBD2 matching 11 bases. Germline CDR1 and CDR2: LNHDA and SQIVND (reference sequence). V was pared by 5 bases and J by 9 bases, with 12 bases of the junction left unmatched. This CDR3 has 15 residues.